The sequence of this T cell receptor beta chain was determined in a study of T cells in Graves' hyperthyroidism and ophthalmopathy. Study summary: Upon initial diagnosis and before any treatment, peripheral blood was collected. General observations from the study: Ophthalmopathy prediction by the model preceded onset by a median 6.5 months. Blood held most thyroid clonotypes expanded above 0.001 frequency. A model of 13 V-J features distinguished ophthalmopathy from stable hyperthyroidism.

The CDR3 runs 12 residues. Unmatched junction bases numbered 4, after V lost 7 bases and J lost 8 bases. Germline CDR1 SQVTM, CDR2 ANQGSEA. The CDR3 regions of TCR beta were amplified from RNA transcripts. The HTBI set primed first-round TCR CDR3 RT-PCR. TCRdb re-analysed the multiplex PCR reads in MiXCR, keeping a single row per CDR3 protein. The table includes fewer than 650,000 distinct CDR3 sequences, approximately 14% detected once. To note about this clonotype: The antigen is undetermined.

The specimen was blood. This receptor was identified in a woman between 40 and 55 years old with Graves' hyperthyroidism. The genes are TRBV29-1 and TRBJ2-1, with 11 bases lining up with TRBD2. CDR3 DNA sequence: TGCAGCGCGGAGGGACTAGCGGATGAGCAGTTCTTC. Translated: CSAEGLADEQFF.